This note documents a single T cell receptor beta chain sequence. What it binds is not known. These data originate in a study of CD8+CD57+ T cells in acquired aplastic anemia. Whole-study context: Isolated CD4+ and CD8+ cells, once sorted, yielded DNA averaging roughly 3.2 ug. Read counts for CD4+ cells (from healthy donors) averaged about 10.8 million. General study results and limits: A significant difference in CD8+ Simpson's diversity between patients and controls was not found. Patients and controls shared roughly 30 CD8+ CDR3 sequences, which appeared highly expressed in patients and within their immunodominant clones.

With V trimmed by 4 bases and J by 4 bases, 9 bases remained unmatched. The length of the CDR3 is 15 residues. The germline gives CDR1 SGHRS, CDR2 YFSETQ. Genomic DNA templated the TCR beta VDJ and CDR3 profiling. TCRdb used MiXCR to reprocess the reads, holding one entry per CDR3 protein. The data hold 150,000 to 200,000 distinct CDR3 sequences, with approximately 45% observed a single time. The sequence derives from a human donor in good health. The sequencing sample was made of sorted CD4+, CD8+, or CD8+CD57+ T cells (not recorded which) from PBMCs. The V call is TRBV5-1, the J call TRBJ1-1, with TRBD1 matching 8 bases. The chain's CDR3 is CASSGDRGRVTEAFF. The CDR3 DNA reads as TGCGCCAGCAGCGGAGACAGGGGTCGTGTCACTGAAGCTTTCTTT.